Each of the 16 T cell receptor beta chains below was sequenced from the same sample in a study of blood T cells in healthy people across ages. Primed by a sample-barcoded 5' primer and a J-beta primer mix, a second PCR proceeded for 7 to 11 cycles. TCRdb processed the 5' RACE reads anew with MiXCR; each CDR3 protein has one entry. The sample yields around 1,500,000 distinct CDR3 sequences, 42% seen once. The sequencing sample was made of blood. These receptors came from a woman aged 18-29 years in good health.

The V and J genes are TRBV13 and TRBJ1-2; 9 bases fit TRBD1. This CDR3 region has 17 residues. V lost 5 bases, J lost 6 bases, and 16 bases stayed unmatched. Germline V gives CDR1 PRHDT, CDR2 FYEKMQ (reference sequence). The CDR3 nucleotides read TGTGCCAGCAGCCCAACCAGCCGCCGGACAGGGGATCATGGCTACACCTTC. It translates to CASSPTSRRTGDHGYTF.

The V gene is TRBV7-9, the J gene TRBJ2-1; D tentatively reads TRBD1 or TRBD2 (5 bases each). The CDR3 length is 14 residues. V was shortened by 3 bases and J by 6 bases, with 12 bases between the two germline ends. The germline CDR1 and CDR2 sequences are SEHNR and FQNEAQ (reference sequence). For the CDR3, the DNA is TGTGCCAGCAGCTTGGGGACCCCACTCAATGAGCAGTTCTTC. This gives the protein CASSLGTPLNEQFF.

The sample holds a few counts of this clonotype. V is TRBV7-8 and J is TRBJ2-3; possibly TRBD2 for D (5 bases). The CDR3 is made up of 18 amino acids. The V end was cut by 4 bases, the J end by 0 bases, with 20 bases between. The germline V gene encodes CDR1 SGHVS and CDR2 FQNEAQ. CDR3 amino acids: CASSSNPRTGDSTDTQYF. For the CDR3, the DNA is TGTGCCAGCAGCTCTAACCCTAGGACTGGAGATAGCACAGATACGCAGTATTTT.

This clonotype occurred a few times. This rearrangement joins TRBV29-1 to TRBJ1-2; no firm D call. CDR3 length: 11 amino acids. Germline CDR1 is SQVTM and CDR2 is ANQGSEA. Trimming took 5 bases from V and 3 from J, leaving 7 bases between them. The DNA for the CDR3 is TGCAGCGTTCTTGGAGACTATGGCTACACCTTC. It encodes CSVLGDYGYTF. The variable domain in full, with the rest retrieved from reference TRBV29-1 and TRBJ1-2, is SAVISQKPSRDICQRGTSLTIQCQVDSQVTMMFWYRQQPGQSLTLIATANQGSEATYESGFVIDKFPISRPNLTFSTLTVSNMSPEDSSIYLCSVLGDYGYTFGSGTRLTVV.

This chain uses TRBV10-3 with TRBJ2-7; D could derive from TRBD1 or TRBD2 (5 bases each). The last part of the DNA fits TRBJ2-5 better; the J call may be wrong. The CDR3 has 15 residues. CDR1 and CDR2 from the germline V gene are ENHRY and SYGVKD. The CDR3 spells CAISESGRERETQYF. In DNA form, the CDR3 reads TGTGCCATCAGTGAGTCTGGCAGGGAGAGAGAGACCCAGTACTTC.

The CDR3 DNA sequence: TGTGCCAGCAGTTCGGCTAGCGGGAGGGCCTTTGGGGCCAACGTCCTGACTTTC. This codes for CASSSASGRAFGANVLTF. The rearrangement uses TRBV6-5 and TRBJ2-6, with 12 bases fitting TRBD2. This CDR3 comprises 18 residues. Looked up from germline, CDR1 is MNHEY and CDR2 is SVGAGI. Trimming cost V 4 bases and J 3 bases; bases outside gene matches: 7.

V gene TRBV7-9 combines with J gene TRBJ2-1, with 7 bases matching TRBD2. The CDR3 extends over 15 amino acids. Germline V gene sequence: CDR1 SEHNR, CDR2 FQNEAQ (reference sequence). V shed 11 bases, J shed 4 bases, and the junction held 14 bases outside the gene matches. CDR3 coding DNA: TGTGCCGTTACCTCAAGCGGGGTACCATACAATGAGCAGTTCTTC. Encoded protein: CAVTSSGVPYNEQFF.

The chain is built from TRBV20-1 and TRBJ2-4, with TRBD2 identical over 9 bases. V lost 6 bases and J lost 2; bases outside the gene matches: 5. Per germline, CDR1 DFQATT and CDR2 SNEGSKA (reference sequence). The CDR3 is 14 amino acids. The CDR3 bases are TGCAGTGCCGGGACTAGCTTTACCAAAAACATTCAGTACTTC. The encoded protein is CSAGTSFTKNIQYF.

The rearrangement uses TRBV2 and TRBJ2-5; possible D gene TRBD2, 6 bases. The CDR3 runs 12 residues. V lost 6 bases to trimming and J lost 5 bases, with 10 bases between them. CDR1 is SNHLY, CDR2 FYNNEI, per germline. The CDR3 coding sequence is TGTGCCAGCAGACGGGCGGGGGAGACCCAGTACTTC. It is translated as CASRRAGETQYF.

In this sample, this clonotype turned up many times. V gene TRBV10-3 combines with J gene TRBJ1-6, with 8 bases lining up with TRBD1. V lost 5 bases, J lost 6 bases, and 3 bases stayed unmatched. Germline CDR1 ENHRY, CDR2 SYGVKD. This CDR3 has 14 amino acids. The CDR3 spells CAISRDRLNSPLHF. The CDR3 DNA sequence: TGTGCCATCAGTCGGGACAGGCTTAATTCACCCCTCCACTTT.

The rearrangement uses TRBV5-1 and TRBJ2-4; no definite D call. The germline CDR1 and CDR2 sequences are SGHRS and YFSETQ. Trimming took 4 bases from V and 1 from J, leaving 9 bases between them. CDR3 size: 14 residues. In nucleotides, the CDR3 is TGCGCCAGCAGCGCTTCCGTGGCCAAAAACATTCAGTACTTC. It codes for CASSASVAKNIQYF.

The chain couples TRBV6-1 to TRBJ2-1; 8 nucleotides match TRBD2. The CDR3 runs 14 residues. Germline V lookup: CDR1 MNHNS, CDR2 SASEGT. The trim removed 1 base at V and 7 bases at J, leaving 3 bases unmatched. For the CDR3, the DNA is TGTGCCAGCAGTGAAGGGCCGGGGGGGAATGAGCAGTTCTTC. Translated, it gives CASSEGPGGNEQFF.

This clonotype was observed a handful of times. This chain connects TRBV10-3 to TRBJ2-5; D is unclear. V gave up 11 bases and J gave up 3 bases, with 13 bases separating them. Looked up from germline, CDR1 is ENHRY and CDR2 is SYGVKD. This CDR3 comprises 12 residues. The CDR3 sequence is CADPSSEETQYF. The CDR3 DNA reads TGTGCCGACCCTTCTTCGGAAGAGACCCAGTACTTC.

This clonotype occurred a few times. The chain joins TRBV6-5 to TRBJ2-1; 13 nucleotides align to TRBD2. The V and J ends lost 6 bases and 5 bases, in that order; junction bases with no gene match: 7. The germline CDR1 and CDR2 sequences are MNHEY and SVGAGI. This CDR3 comprises 16 residues. CDR3 sequence reads: CASSQGLAGLHNEQFF. DNA of the CDR3: TGTGCCAGCAGCCAGGGACTAGCGGGACTGCACAATGAGCAGTTCTTC.

V usage is TRBV28 and J usage is TRBJ1-5; D remains unclear. Trimming left V 4 bases short and J 9 bases short, with 13 bases between. CDR1 MDHEN and CDR2 SYDVKM come from the germline V gene. The CDR3 loop spans 13 amino acids. This CDR3 reads CASSSPESRPQHF. The CDR3, as DNA: TGTGCCAGCAGTTCCCCCGAGTCCAGGCCCCAGCATTTT.

The chain couples TRBV27 to TRBJ2-5; 9 bases align to TRBD1. V lost 5 bases and J lost 1; bases outside the gene matches: 8. The germline V gene encodes CDR1 MNHEY and CDR2 SMNVEV (reference sequence). CDR3 length equals 16 residues. CDR3 sequence: CASSPRTGDFQETQYF. CDR3 DNA sequence: TGTGCCAGCAGTCCACGGACAGGGGATTTCCAAGAGACCCAGTACTTC.